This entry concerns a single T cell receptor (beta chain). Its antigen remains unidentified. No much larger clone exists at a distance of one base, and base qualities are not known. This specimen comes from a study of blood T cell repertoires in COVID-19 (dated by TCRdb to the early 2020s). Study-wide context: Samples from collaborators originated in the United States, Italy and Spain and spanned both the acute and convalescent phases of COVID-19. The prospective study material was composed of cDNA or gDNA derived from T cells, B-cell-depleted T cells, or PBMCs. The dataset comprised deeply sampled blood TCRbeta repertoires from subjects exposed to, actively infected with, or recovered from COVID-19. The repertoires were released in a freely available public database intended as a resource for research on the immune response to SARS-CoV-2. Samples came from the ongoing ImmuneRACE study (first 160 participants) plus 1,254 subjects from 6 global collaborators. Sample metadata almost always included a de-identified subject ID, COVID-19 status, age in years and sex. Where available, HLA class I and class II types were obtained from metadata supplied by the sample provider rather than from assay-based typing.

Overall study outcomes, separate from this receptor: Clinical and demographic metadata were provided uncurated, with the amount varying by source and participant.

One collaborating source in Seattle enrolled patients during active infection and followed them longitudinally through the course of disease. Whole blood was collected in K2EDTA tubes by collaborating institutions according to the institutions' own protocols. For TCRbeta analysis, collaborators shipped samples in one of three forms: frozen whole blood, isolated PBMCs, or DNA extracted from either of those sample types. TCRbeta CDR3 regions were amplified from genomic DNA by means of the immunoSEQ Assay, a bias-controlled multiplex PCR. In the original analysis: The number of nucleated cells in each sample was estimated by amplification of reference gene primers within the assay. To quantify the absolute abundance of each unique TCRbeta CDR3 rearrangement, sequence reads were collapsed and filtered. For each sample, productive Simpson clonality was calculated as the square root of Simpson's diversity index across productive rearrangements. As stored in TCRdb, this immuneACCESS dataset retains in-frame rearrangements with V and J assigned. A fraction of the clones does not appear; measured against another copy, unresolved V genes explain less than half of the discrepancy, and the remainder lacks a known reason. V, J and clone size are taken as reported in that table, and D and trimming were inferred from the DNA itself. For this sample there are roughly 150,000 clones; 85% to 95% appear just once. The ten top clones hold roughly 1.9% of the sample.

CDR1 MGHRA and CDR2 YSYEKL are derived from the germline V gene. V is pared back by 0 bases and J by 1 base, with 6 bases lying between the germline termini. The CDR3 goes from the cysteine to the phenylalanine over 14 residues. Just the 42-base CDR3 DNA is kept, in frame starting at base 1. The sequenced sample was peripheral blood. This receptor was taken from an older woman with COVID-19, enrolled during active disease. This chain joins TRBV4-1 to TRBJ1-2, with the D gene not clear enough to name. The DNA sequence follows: TGCGCCAGCAGCCAAGATAGTGATAACTATGGCTACACCTTC. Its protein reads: CASSQDSDNYGYTF.